A selection of T cell receptor beta chains follows, all from one sample in a study of T cell responses to AZD1222 COVID-19 vaccine. The repertoire was sequenced with immunoSEQ multiplex PCR; TCRdb's copy has only in-frame clones and lacks some. The data hold about 190,000 clones, with 80% to 90% observed a single time. The sequencing here drew on peripheral blood, taken on day 0 of MenACWY control vaccination. These receptors were obtained from an adult in good health. Each CDR3 is given with its conserved first and last residue. Each record gives: J gene, V gene, clone size, CDR3 protein. The size field is filled for only some rows; it gives once, few, many or a size class.

TRBJ1-5	TRBV28	NA	CASRGTGYSNQPQHF
TRBJ1-5	TRBV18	NA	CASSPSRDQPQHF
TRBJ2-7	TRBV19	NA	CASSAGLAAGYEQYF
TRBJ2-2	TRBV6-5	NA	CASITGVNTGELFF
TRBJ1-5	TRBV28	once	CASRQDRFNQPQHF
TRBJ2-1	TRBV19	NA	CASSITGEQFF
TRBJ2-1	TRBV14	NA	CASSQELGSYNEQFF
TRBJ2-5	TRBV7-6	NA	CASSPWAAGVVETQYF
TRBJ1-4	TRBV2	NA	CATMRGEGEKLFF
TRBJ2-5	TRBV7-3	NA	CASSAGMQETQYF
TRBJ2-7	TRBV27	NA	CASSLSPGDYEQYF
TRBJ1-1	TRBV7-6	NA	CASSLIPSDRRNTEAFF
TRBJ1-5	TRBV6-6	NA	CASSYRTAINQPQHF
TRBJ1-1	TRBV13	NA	CASRAMGQGGTEAFF
TRBJ1-5	TRBV20-1	once	CSASPGQGMKPQHF
TRBJ2-5	TRBV6-5	few	CASSQAEGTQYF
TRBJ2-5	TRBV6-1	NA	CASSEETSGGARETQYF
TRBJ2-3	TRBV2	NA	CASMPLGQVRTMNTQYF
TRBJ1-4	TRBV6-5	NA	CASSWDSDNEKLFF
TRBJ2-1	TRBV7-7	NA	CASSLWVPSLAGEANEQFF
TRBJ2-7	TRBV5-1	NA	CASSLDTGGAYEQYF
TRBJ2-7	TRBV28	NA	CAIRPEGLAGVYEQYF
TRBJ1-4	TRBV24-1	once	CATSDCMGPPVLKLFF
TRBJ2-6	TRBV23-1	NA	CASSQCDSLSGANVLTF
TRBJ1-5	TRBV27	NA	CASSWDRNQPQHF
TRBJ2-3	TRBV2	NA	CASSDRGTDTQYF
TRBJ1-1	TRBV28	NA	CASSFSDGNTEAFF
TRBJ1-1	TRBV18	NA	CASSPGRQNTEAFF
TRBJ2-2	TRBV6-1	NA	CASSGLAGGWTGELFF
TRBJ1-4	TRBV27	NA	CASSSIRGPNEKLFF
TRBJ2-7	TRBV19	NA	CASSMGQGVYEQYF
TRBJ2-5	TRBV6-6	NA	CASTFGIQETQYF
TRBJ2-1	TRBV11-3	NA	CASSFEQGGSSSYNEQFF
TRBJ1-2	TRBV30	NA	CAWRQGMANYGYTF
TRBJ1-6	TRBV19	many	CASSTSLRHSGLHF
TRBJ2-7	TRBV11-1	NA	CASSRLGQSSYEQYF
TRBJ1-5	TRBV28	once	CASSFSHLSNQPQHF
TRBJ2-7	TRBV28	NA	CASSNSLGRVYEQYF
TRBJ2-7	TRBV29-1	NA	CSVDASGGNEQYF
TRBJ2-7	TRBV29-1	NA	CSAGRGYEQYF
TRBJ2-5	TRBV25-1	NA	CASRGSGGAETQYF
TRBJ2-7	TRBV27	NA	CASSLLGAGLNSEQYF
TRBJ2-1	TRBV27	NA	CASQETSASEQFF
TRBJ1-5	TRBV19	once	CASSISFGQNQPQHF